The sequence of this T cell receptor beta chain was determined in a study of blood T cell repertoires in COVID-19. In the study overall: Samples representing acute and convalescent COVID-19 were sourced from the United States, Italy and Spain.

Repertoires were generated with immunoSEQ multiplex PCR, while TCRdb's copy carries only in-frame clones and drops some. Of hundreds of thousands of clones listed, 80% to 90% were seen once; the top ten hold 3% to 4%. From germline, CDR1 is GTSNPN and CDR2 SVGIG (reference sequence). J gave up 1 base and V 3 bases, and 2 bases lay outside the gene matches. CDR3 length equals 14 residues. The chain carries TRBV30 and TRBJ2-3, with TRBD2 identical over 9 bases. The sequence was collected from a woman aged 40 to 49 with acute COVID-19. The sample consisted of PBMCs or T cells enriched from blood (not recorded which). CDR3 in amino acids: CAWRRTSGTDTQYF. As DNA, the CDR3 is TGTGCCTGGAGGAGGACTAGCGGCACAGATACGCAGTATTTT.